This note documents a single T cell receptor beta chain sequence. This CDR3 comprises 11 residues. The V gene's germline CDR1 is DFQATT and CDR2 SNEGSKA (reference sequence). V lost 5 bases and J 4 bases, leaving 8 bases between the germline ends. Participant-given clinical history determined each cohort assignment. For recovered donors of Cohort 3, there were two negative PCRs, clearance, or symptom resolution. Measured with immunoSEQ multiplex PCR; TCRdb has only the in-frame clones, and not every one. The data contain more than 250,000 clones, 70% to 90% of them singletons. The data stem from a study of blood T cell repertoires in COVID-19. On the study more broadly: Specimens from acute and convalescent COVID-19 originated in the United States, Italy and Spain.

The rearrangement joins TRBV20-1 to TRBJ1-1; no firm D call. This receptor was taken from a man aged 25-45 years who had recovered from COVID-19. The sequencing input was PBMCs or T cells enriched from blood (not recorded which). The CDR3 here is CSAGLVTEAFF. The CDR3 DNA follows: TGCAGTGCTGGCCTAGTCACTGAAGCTTTCTTT.